These T cell receptor beta chains were read from a single sample in a study of blood T cell repertoires in COVID-19. This table comes from immunoSEQ multiplex PCR, and its TCRdb copy is limited to in-frame clones, with some not included. The table records 150,000 to 190,000 clones, 85% of them present only once. The specimen sequenced was peripheral blood. The receptor set was obtained from a woman aged 60-75 years with COVID-19, enrolled during active disease. Each CDR3 is given with its conserved first and last residue. The D gene is left open where the match is weak. Not every row has a clone size; where given, it reads once, few, many or a size class.

cdr3_length	j_call	d_call	v_call	clone_size	cdr3_nt	cdr3_aa
17	TRBJ2-3	TRBD2	TRBV7-8	.	TGTGCCAGCAGCTTAAGGAGACTAGCGGGAGGGGCAGATACGCAGTATTTT	CASSLRRLAGGADTQYF
14	TRBJ1-3	.	TRBV6-1	.	TGTGCCAGCGGTGAAGGGGGGCTTGGAAACACCATATATTTT	CASGEGGLGNTIYF
13	TRBJ1-1	.	TRBV7-8	.	TGTGCCAGCAGCTTAGCAGCGAACACTGAAGCTTTCTTT	CASSLAANTEAFF
14	TRBJ1-1	.	TRBV13	.	TGTGCCAGCAGCTTAGGGAGATCGAACACTGAAGCTTTCTTT	CASSLGRSNTEAFF
14	TRBJ2-3	TRBD1	TRBV6-5	.	TGTGCCAGGGGGGGGGACAGGGGATCAGATACGCAGTATTTT	CARGGDRGSDTQYF
14	TRBJ2-5	.	TRBV7-3	.	TGTGCCAGCAGCTTAACCGGGATGGGAGAGACCCAGTACTTC	CASSLTGMGETQYF
19	TRBJ2-5	TRBD2	TRBV7-3	.	TGTGCCAGCAGCTTACGGGATGGACTAGCGGGAGGCCGGGGAGAGACCCAGTACTTC	CASSLRDGLAGGRGETQYF
14	TRBJ1-5	TRBD1	TRBV6-5	few	TGTGCCAGCAGTACGACAGGGGGGATCTCGCCCCAGCATTTT	CASSTTGGISPQHF
14	TRBJ2-1	TRBD2	TRBV5-1	.	TGCGCCAGCAGCTTGATAGCGGGGGAGAATGAGCAGTTCTTC	CASSLIAGENEQFF
14	TRBJ1-3	.	TRBV19	few	TGTGCCAGTAGTATCTTCGGGGCTGGAAACACCATATATTTT	CASSIFGAGNTIYF
13	TRBJ1-1	.	TRBV6-2/TRBV6-3	.	TGTGCCAGCAGTTCTAGGGGTCCCACTGAAGCTTTCTTT	CASSSRGPTEAFF
14	TRBJ1-5	TRBD1	TRBV2	.	TGTGCCAGCAGTGGCGACAGGGCAGGTCAGCCCCAGCATTTT	CASSGDRAGQPQHF
13	TRBJ1-2	TRBD1	TRBV14	.	TGTGCCAGCAACGTCAGGGGGAACTATGGCTACACCTTC	CASNVRGNYGYTF
13	TRBJ1-2	.	TRBV5-1	.	TGCGCCAGCAGCAAGGACACGTCCTATGGCTACACCTTC	CASSKDTSYGYTF
18	TRBJ2-7	TRBD2	TRBV6-6	.	TGTGCCAGCAGCCGACTAGCGGGAGGGCTTTCAACCACCTACGAGCAGTACTTC	CASSRLAGGLSTTYEQYF
15	TRBJ1-1	.	TRBV5-4	.	TGTGCCAGCAGCTTGGCCCAGGGCAGGATCACTGAAGCTTTCTTT	CASSLAQGRITEAFF
16	TRBJ1-1	TRBD1	TRBV6-1	once	TGTGCCAGCAGTGTACCACAGGGGGTATTGAACACTGAAGCTTTCTTT	CASSVPQGVLNTEAFF
14	TRBJ1-1	TRBD1	TRBV6-5	.	TGTGCCAGCACCCCGACAGGGCGGAACACTGAAGCTTTCTTT	CASTPTGRNTEAFF
15	TRBJ1-2	TRBD1	TRBV2	.	TGTGCCAGCAGTGAAAGGTCAGGGGGCTTCTATGGCTACACCTTC	CASSERSGGFYGYTF
13	TRBJ1-2	.	TRBV14	.	TGTGCCAGCAGCCAATCCAGCGGGACTGGCTACACCTTC	CASSQSSGTGYTF
14	TRBJ2-5	TRBD2	TRBV7-8	.	TGTGCCAGCAGCCCTGCGGGGGGTTTGGAGACCCAGTACTTC	CASSPAGGLETQYF
16	TRBJ2-7	TRBD1	TRBV3-1/TRBV3-2	.	TGTGCCAGCAGCCAAGGCTCCGGGACAGGAAGCTACGAGCAGTACTTC	CASSQGSGTGSYEQYF
15	TRBJ2-5	.	TRBV9	.	TGTGCCAGCAGCGCTCGGGGGGCCTACCAAGAGACCCAGTACTTC	CASSARGAYQETQYF
16	TRBJ2-1	TRBD2	TRBV5-6	.	TGTGCCAGCAGCTTGGTGGTAGCGGGGGCCTACAATGAGCAGTTCTTC	CASSLVVAGAYNEQFF
14	TRBJ2-3	TRBD1	TRBV5-1	.	TGCGCCAGCAGTCCTACAGGGGATACAGATACGCAGTATTTT	CASSPTGDTDTQYF